This entry features one TCR beta chain sequence. The sample is drawn from a study of blood T cell repertoires in COVID-19. Study as a whole: Acute and convalescent COVID-19 samples came from the United States, Italy and Spain.

The germline gives CDR1 SGHRS, CDR2 YFSETQ. The junction had 5 bases not matched to a gene; V was cut back by 4 bases and J by 4 bases. This CDR3 is built from 14 residues. Sequencing was performed with immunoSEQ multiplex PCR; in TCRdb, only in-frame clones are kept and a portion is missing. The sample shows 150,000 to 200,000 clones, roughly 81% of them seen only once. The chain is built from TRBV5-1 and TRBJ1-3; 7 bases match TRBD1. This receptor was identified in a woman of 80 years or more with COVID-19, enrolled during active disease. Specimen: peripheral blood. In DNA form, the CDR3 reads TGCGCCAGCAGCGAAAGGACAGGCGGAAACACCATATATTTT. It yields the protein CASSERTGGNTIYF.